This TCR beta chain originates from a study of blood T cell repertoires in COVID-19. Study-wide context: Spain, Italy and the United States supplied samples that represented acute and convalescent COVID-19. Sample material is recorded as cDNA or gDNA derived from T cells, B-cell-depleted T cells, or PBMCs.

Authors' processing steps: Reference gene primers were amplified, and this amplification served to estimate nucleated cell counts. The protocol was immunoSEQ multiplex PCR, while the TCRdb copy is restricted to in-frame clones and leaves out a portion. V, J and clone size were drawn from that table, and D and trimming were deduced from the DNA. The profile shows about 88,000 clones, 70% to 90% of them singletons. V shed 4 bases and J 10 bases; nucleotides not matched to a gene: 12. CDR1 is SGHDT and CDR2 is YYEEEE in the germline V gene. CDR3 length: 14 amino acids. The sequenced material came from peripheral blood. This TCR derives from a woman of 80 years or more with acute or convalescent COVID-19. The V call is TRBV5-6, the J call TRBJ1-2, with TRBD1 matching 8 bases. CDR3 nucleotide sequence: TGTGCCAGCAGCGAGCGGACAGGGTATTGGGACTACACCTTC. Its translation is CASSERTGYWDYTF.